The 8 T cell receptor beta chains in this list originate from one sample, sequenced in a study of blood T cell repertoires in COVID-19 (dated by TCRdb to about 2020). The method behind the library was the immunoSEQ multiplex PCR assay. Drawn from immuneACCESS, this table holds only the in-frame rearrangements with V and J called that TCRdb kept. Clones are partly lost; checked studies trace under half to an unresolved V gene and leave the rest unexplained. Counted in this sample were 140,000 or so clones; 88% of them appeared once. The ten largest clones add up to about 1.7% of the sample. Sample: peripheral blood. These TCRs come from a man between 65 and 85 years old with acute or convalescent COVID-19.

V gene TRBV7-3 combines with J gene TRBJ2-3, with TRBD1 identical over 9 bases. The CDR3 has 15 residues. Germline V gives CDR1 SGHTA, CDR2 FQGTGA. The V gene end was trimmed by 2 bases and the J gene end by 0 bases; junction bases not matched to a gene: 0. CDR3 DNA: TGTGCCAGCAGCTTAGGGACAGGGAGCACAGATACGCAGTATTTT. Translation: CASSLGTGSTDTQYF.

This sequence joins TRBV5-1 and TRBJ2-2; D uncertain. This CDR3 is built from 13 residues. Germline assignment: CDR1 SGHRS and CDR2 YFSETQ. V was shortened by 0 bases and J by 4 bases, with 4 bases between the two germline ends. The CDR3 nucleotides are TGCGCCAGCAGCTTGGCCCGCACCGGGGAGCTGTTTTTT. Translated, it gives CASSLARTGELFF.

The CDR3 coding sequence is TGCAGTGCCAGCCGGAGCGAGCAGTACTTC. Translated, it gives CSASRSEQYF. The chain combines TRBV20-1 with TRBJ2-7; D gene unclear. CDR1 is DFQATT, CDR2 SNEGSKA, per germline (reference sequence). V was pared by 6 bases and J by 6 bases, with 9 bases between. This CDR3 comprises 10 residues.

The chain employs TRBV7-2 and TRBJ1-5, with a weak D call TRBD1 (5 bases). Germline V gene data show CDR1 as SGHTA and CDR2 as FQGNSA. CDR3 length: 15 amino acids. The germline V and J ends were trimmed by 1 base and 2 bases, with 9 bases remaining between them. The CDR3 region has the DNA TGTGCCAGCAGCTTAGGGGGGGGTCGCAATCAGCCCCAGCATTTT. The encoded protein is CASSLGGGRNQPQHF. Together with reference TRBV7-2 and TRBJ1-5, the CDR3 gives the full variable domain: GAGVSQSPSNKVTEKGKDVELRCDPISGHTALYWYRQSLGQGLEFLIYFQGNSAPDKSGLPSDRFSAERTGGSVSTLTIQRTQQEDSAVYLCASSLGGGRNQPQHFGDGTRLSIL.

The chain uses TRBV10-3 and TRBJ1-2, with a tentative D call TRBD1 (6 bases). With 5 bases removed from V and 2 bases from J, the gap between germline ends came to 12 bases. This CDR3 comprises 14 residues. CDR1 ENHRY and CDR2 SYGVKD come from the germline V gene. The CDR3 sequence is CAISSGEFNYGYTF. The CDR3 DNA follows: TGTGCCATCAGTTCAGGGGAGTTCAACTATGGCTACACCTTC.

The CDR3 reads CASSLGGDKASYGYTF. DNA of the CDR3: TGTGCCAGCAGCCTAGGGGGGGACAAAGCTAGCTATGGCTACACCTTC. The chain uses TRBV4-2 and TRBJ1-2, with D possibly being TRBD1 (6 bases). Trimming left V 4 bases short and J 4 bases short, with 19 bases between. This CDR3 comprises 16 residues. The germline gives CDR1 LGHNA, CDR2 YNFKEQ.

This sequence joins TRBV27 and TRBJ1-2; 9 nucleotides line up with TRBD1. CDR1 and CDR2 from the germline V gene are MNHEY and SMNVEV (reference sequence). V was clipped by 7 bases and J by 8 bases; unmatched bases: 11. The CDR3 totals 14 residues. The CDR3 here is CASTDRDRVGGYTF. In nucleotides, the CDR3 is TGTGCCAGCACCGACCGGGACAGGGTCGGCGGCTACACCTTC.

The chain employs TRBV7-9 and TRBJ2-1, with D unclear. V was pared by 2 bases and J by 4 bases, with 9 bases between. The CDR3 extends over 14 amino acids. Germline V gives CDR1 SEHNR, CDR2 FQNEAQ (reference sequence). The DNA for the CDR3 is TGTGCCAGCAGCTTAAATTCGGGTTACAATGAGCAGTTCTTC. Residues: CASSLNSGYNEQFF.